The 11 T cell receptor beta chains listed next were all sequenced from one sample in a study of T-cell memory formation after mild COVID-19. TCRdb used MiXCR to reprocess the 5' RACE reads, holding one entry per CDR3 protein. The sample lists 250,000 to 300,000 distinct CDR3 sequences; less than 20% were seen once. Sample: PBMCs or a T cell subset sorted from them (not recorded which). These receptors all come from a man younger than 30 who had mild COVID-19 (a few samples of this study predate the infection). Cell type and time point are not known.

The chain recombines TRBV7-8 with TRBJ1-1; 7 nucleotides match TRBD1. The V gene end was trimmed by 3 bases and the J gene end by 1 base; junction bases not matched to a gene: 5. CDR1 is SGHVS and CDR2 is FQNEAQ in the germline V gene. There are 15 residues in the CDR3. CDR3 sequence reads: CASSLYRGSNTEAFF. CDR3 nucleotide sequence: TGTGCCAGCAGCTTGTACAGGGGCTCGAACACTGAAGCTTTCTTT.

This clonotype was detected a few times. The rearrangement joins TRBV6-6 to TRBJ1-4; tentative D call: TRBD1 (6 bases). Germline values: CDR1 MNHNY, CDR2 SVGAGI (reference sequence). V was clipped by 2 bases and J by 5 bases, with 12 bases between them. This CDR3 is 15 amino acids long. CDR3 nucleotides: TGTGCCAGCAGTTACGAGAACAGGGCAAATGAAAAACTGTTTTTT. Residues: CASSYENRANEKLFF.

The gene calls are TRBV29-1 and TRBJ2-5; TRBD2 matches 8 bases. This CDR3 region has 13 residues. Germline CDR1 SQVTM, CDR2 ANQGSEA. V was pared by 3 bases and J by 2 bases, with 2 bases of the junction left unmatched. The CDR3 DNA follows: TGCAGCGTTGACAAGCGGGGGCAAGAGACCCAGTACTTC. This gives the protein CSVDKRGQETQYF.

The V gene is TRBV12-3 or TRBV12-4, the J gene TRBJ2-2; D not resolved. The length of the CDR3 is 16 residues. Trimming left V 7 bases short and J 1 base short, with 16 bases between. DNA of the CDR3: TGTGCCAGCACCCTGGGCGGATCCGGGAACACCGGGGAGCTGTTTTTT. Translated, it gives CASTLGGSGNTGELFF.

The V call is TRBV29-1, the J call TRBJ2-5; weak D call: TRBD2 (5 bases). Per germline, CDR1 SQVTM and CDR2 ANQGSEA. Deletions cut 0 bases from V and 5 bases from J, with 19 bases between. This CDR3 comprises 16 residues. In nucleotides, the CDR3 is TGCAGCGTTGAAGATGGGTTTGGCGGGCCGGGGGAGACCCAGTACTTC. Protein product: CSVEDGFGGPGETQYF.

V is TRBV6-5 and J is TRBJ2-7; possible D gene TRBD2, 5 bases. Looked up from germline, CDR1 is MNHEY and CDR2 is SVGAGI. The CDR3 is 15 amino acids. Trimming cost V 3 bases and J 5 bases, with 17 bases left between them. CDR3 DNA sequence: TGTGCCAGCAGTTATTTAGATCGGGGTAGGGACGAGCAGTACTTC. It yields the protein CASSYLDRGRDEQYF.

The table lists this clonotype with many counts. The chain has TRBV4-1 and TRBJ1-6; D unresolved. Germline V lookup: CDR1 MGHRA, CDR2 YSYEKL. CDR3 length: 12 amino acids. The V gene lost 3 bases and the J gene lost 7 bases, with 4 bases spanning the gap. The CDR3 sequence is CASSQANSPLHF. Here the CDR3 DNA reads TGCGCCAGCAGCCAGGCAAATTCACCCCTCCACTTT.

Of note for this clonotype: A much more abundant neighbour one base away suggests this may be a read error. V and J are TRBV4-3 and TRBJ1-1; D gene uncertain. Germline assignment: CDR1 LGHNA and CDR2 YSLEER. This CDR3 contains 15 residues. Between the trimmed V and J ends, which lost 0 bases and 7 bases, there was a span of 15 bases. The CDR3 protein is CASSQDMSGSSEAFF. The CDR3 region has the DNA TGCGCCAGCAGCCAAGATATGTCTGGGAGCAGTGAAGCTTTCTTT.

This clonotype has only a few counts. The gene calls are TRBV5-8 and TRBJ2-2; 7 bases fit TRBD1. The ends lost 4 bases at V and 7 bases at J; junction bases unmatched: 10. CDR1 and CDR2 (germline): SGHTS, YDEGEE. CDR3 length equals 15 residues. CDR3 protein: CASSPTGKGIGELFF. Written as DNA, the CDR3 is TGTGCCAGCAGCCCGACAGGGAAAGGGATCGGGGAGCTGTTTTTT. Looking up the rest from reference TRBV5-8 and TRBJ2-2 gives the full variable domain: EAGVTQSPTHLIKTRGQQATLRCSPISGHTSVYWYQQALGLGLQFLLWYDEGEERNRGNFPPRFSGRQFPNYSSELNVNALELEDSALYLCASSPTGKGIGELFFGEGSRLTVL.

This clonotype was detected only a few times. The chain carries TRBV4-1 and TRBJ2-7, with 8 bases matching TRBD1. The germline CDR1 and CDR2 sequences are MGHRA and YSYEKL. There are 15 residues in the CDR3. Losses at the gene ends were 3 bases for V and 2 bases for J; bases not matched to a gene: 6. The CDR3, as DNA: TGCGCCAGCAGCCAGATCCAGGGGGCGGCCTACGAGCAGTACGTC. The encoded protein is CASSQIQGAAYEQYV.

The V call is TRBV2, the J call TRBJ2-7; D possibly uses TRBD1 or TRBD2 (5 bases each). CDR1 is SNHLY and CDR2 is FYNNEI in the germline V gene. The CDR3 spans 16 residues. Deletions cut 9 bases from V and 2 bases from J, with 23 bases between. For the CDR3, the DNA is TGTGCCAGTCGATTCTCGGGGACGGAGAGGGCCTACGAGCAGTACTTC. It encodes CASRFSGTERAYEQYF.